This T cell receptor beta chain was sequenced in a study of blood T cells in healthy people across ages. CDR3 size: 14 residues. The germline gives CDR1 SEHNR, CDR2 FQNEAQ (reference sequence). V lost 5 bases, J lost 4 bases, and 6 bases stayed unmatched. PCR was performed a second time for roughly 6 to 12 cycles using a sample-barcoded 5' primer and a J-beta primer mix. MiXCR, run by TCRdb on the 5' RACE reads, gives a single entry per CDR3 protein. The sample has more than 1.4 million distinct CDR3 sequences, 35% to 45% seen once. This sequence joins TRBV7-9 and TRBJ2-3; 7 nucleotides align to TRBD2. Sequencing input: blood. The sequence was obtained from a woman aged 18-29 years in good health. CDR3 amino acids: CASSKAGKADTQYF. As DNA, the CDR3 is TGTGCCAGCAGCAAAGCGGGAAAGGCAGATACGCAGTATTTT.